These 27 T cell receptor beta chains share one sample of origin, sequenced in a study of cytomegalovirus exposure and HLA in healthy donors (dated by TCRdb to the late 2010s). The library was prepared using the immunoSEQ multiplex PCR assay. The multiplex PCR relied on a mix of 60 forward primers for TCR Vbeta segments and 13 reverse primers for TCR Jbeta segments. TCRdb's version of the immuneACCESS table is confined to in-frame rearrangements and falls short of the full clone set. An unresolved V gene accounts for under half of the shortfall where checked; the remainder is of unknown origin. Per the sample table, the count is roughly 42,000 clones. Less than 1.5% of the sample is taken by the ten largest. The source material was PBMCs. The receptors come from a man younger than 45 in good health and CMV-seronegative.

V is TRBV18 and J is TRBJ2-1; D is perhaps TRBD1 (7 bases). Per the germline V gene, CDR1 is KGHSH and CDR2 is LQKENI. CDR3 length: 15 amino acids. Trimming stripped 3 bases from V and 4 bases from J, with 13 bases between. This chain's CDR3 is CASSPLEGAYNEQFF. CDR3 in DNA: TGTGCCAGCTCACCCTTGGAGGGGGCTTACAATGAGCAGTTCTTC. Variable domain in full (rest from reference TRBV18 and TRBJ2-1): NAGVMQNPRHLVRRRGQEARLRCSPMKGHSHVYWYRQLPEEGLKFMVYLQKENIIDESGMPKERFSAEFPKEGPSILRIQQVVRGDSAAYFCASSPLEGAYNEQFFGPGTRLTVL.

The chain employs TRBV7-9 and TRBJ2-2, with 7 positions matching TRBD2. This CDR3 contains 16 residues. Trimming took 3 bases from V and 6 from J; bases not matched to a gene: 10. Germline CDR1 is SEHNR and CDR2 is FQNEAQ (reference sequence). The CDR3 bases are TGTGCCAGCAGCTTTTTTGGGACGGGAGGATCCGGGGAGCTGTTTTTT. Its protein product is CASSFFGTGGSGELFF.

The chain joins TRBV30 to TRBJ2-1; TRBD2 agrees at 9 bases. The germline CDR1 and CDR2 sequences are GTSNPN and SVGIG (reference sequence). V shed 5 bases, J shed 7 bases, and the junction held 9 bases outside the gene matches. This CDR3 contains 14 residues. The CDR3 region is CAWVGGGGTNEQFF. The CDR3 DNA is TGTGCCTGGGTAGGCGGGGGGGGTACGAATGAGCAGTTCTTC.

V is TRBV6-1 and J is TRBJ1-2; no definite D call. Germline CDR1 and CDR2: MNHNS and SASEGT. CDR3 size: 13 residues. The V gene lost 5 bases and the J gene lost 0 bases, with 7 bases spanning the gap. CDR3 loop: CASSLAPNYGYTF. The CDR3 bases are TGTGCCAGCAGTCTGGCCCCTAACTATGGCTACACCTTC.

This chain joins TRBV28 and TRBJ1-4; 9 bases align to TRBD1. The CDR3 contains 15 residues. Germline CDR1 reads MDHEN; CDR2 reads SYDVKM. V lost 5 bases and J lost 4; bases outside the gene matches: 5. The CDR3 spells CASSLLTGGNEKLFF. The CDR3 coding sequence is TGTGCCAGCAGTCTACTGACAGGGGGTAATGAAAAACTGTTTTTT.

The chain carries TRBV29-1 and TRBJ2-5, with D hard to call. CDR3 length: 12 residues. Trimming took 4 bases from V and 1 from J, leaving 7 bases between them. CDR1 and CDR2 (germline): SQVTM, ANQGSEA. This chain's CDR3 is CSVVTVQETQYF. In DNA, the CDR3 is TGCAGCGTTGTAACAGTCCAAGAGACCCAGTACTTC. Full variable domain (outside the CDR3, taken from reference TRBV29-1 and TRBJ2-5): SAVISQKPSRDICQRGTSLTIQCQVDSQVTMMFWYRQQPGQSLTLIATANQGSEATYESGFVIDKFPISRPNLTFSTLTVSNMSPEDSSIYLCSVVTVQETQYFGPGTRLLVL.

V is TRBV7-2 and J is TRBJ1-1; 7 bases align to TRBD1. The J segment lost 0 bases and the V segment lost 5 bases, leaving 3 bases of the junction unmatched. Germline V gene lookup returns CDR1 SGHTA and CDR2 FQGNSA. The CDR3 is 14 amino acids. CDR3 loop: CASSPRGMNTEAFF. The CDR3 DNA reads TGTGCCAGCAGCCCCAGGGGGATGAACACTGAAGCTTTCTTT.

The gene calls are TRBV5-4 and TRBJ2-7, with 7 bases identical to TRBD2. This CDR3 is built from 14 residues. V lost 0 bases to trimming and J lost 4 bases; unmatched junction nucleotides: 4. Germline V gene sequence: CDR1 SGHNT, CDR2 YYREEE (reference sequence). The CDR3 sequence: CASSLGSGLYEQYF. CDR3 nucleotides: TGTGCCAGCAGCTTGGGTAGCGGGCTATACGAGCAGTACTTC.

CDR3 in amino acids: CASSKSGLAAYNEQFF. The CDR3 region has the DNA TGTGCCAGTAGTAAATCCGGACTAGCGGCCTACAATGAGCAGTTCTTC. The V gene is TRBV19, the J gene TRBJ2-1; 10 bases line up with TRBD2. After removal of 4 bases from V and 2 bases from J, the junction contained 5 bases not matched to a gene. Germline V lookup: CDR1 LNHDA, CDR2 SQIVND (reference sequence). This CDR3 region has 16 residues. The full variable domain, completed using reference TRBV19 and TRBJ2-1, is DGGITQSPKYLFRKEGQNVTLSCEQNLNHDAMYWYRQDPGQGLRLIYYSQIVNDFQKGDIAEGYSVSREKKESFPLTVTSAQKNPTAFYLCASSKSGLAAYNEQFFGPGTRLTVL.

The chain combines TRBV6-5 with TRBJ2-5, with TRBD2 identical over 10 bases. This CDR3 has 16 residues. V lost 4 bases to trimming and J lost 5 bases; unmatched junction nucleotides: 10. Germline CDR1 MNHEY, CDR2 SVGAGI. In DNA form, the CDR3 reads TGTGCCAGCAGTTGGGCTAGCGGGAGAGGGTTGGAGACCCAGTACTTC. Protein product: CASSWASGRGLETQYF.

V and J are TRBV5-4 and TRBJ2-7; 9 bases fit TRBD1. After removal of 4 bases from V and 0 bases from J, the junction contained 5 bases not matched to a gene. Germline V gene lookup returns CDR1 SGHNT and CDR2 YYREEE (reference sequence). The CDR3 has 15 residues. The CDR3 protein is CASSLTGQGSYEQYF. The DNA of the CDR3 is TGTGCCAGCAGCCTGACGGGACAGGGCTCCTACGAGCAGTACTTC.

CDR3 nucleotides: TGCGCCAGCAGCCAAGATTTAACTAGCGGGTACTCCTACGAGCAGTACTTC. It specifies CASSQDLTSGYSYEQYF. The chain carries TRBV4-3 and TRBJ2-7, with 9 bases aligning to TRBD2. In germline, CDR1 is LGHNA, CDR2 YSLEER. The CDR3 has 17 amino acids. V gave up 0 bases and J gave up 0 bases; unmatched junction bases: 6.

The chain uses TRBV6-5 and TRBJ1-6; D ambiguous. Germline lookup yields CDR1 MNHEY and CDR2 SVGAGI. The CDR3 has 13 residues. Trimming removed 6 bases at V and 6 bases at J, with 9 bases between. The CDR3 loop reads CASRAGGNSPLHF. The CDR3 bases are TGTGCCAGCAGAGCCGGTGGTAATTCACCCCTCCACTTT.

This sequence joins TRBV4-3 and TRBJ2-1, with 8 bases that match TRBD2. This CDR3 has 16 residues. Unmatched junction bases numbered 6, after V lost 1 base and J lost 4 bases. Germline V gene data show CDR1 as LGHNA and CDR2 as YSLEER. The CDR3 here is CASSQGISGEYNEQFF. The CDR3 DNA reads TGCGCCAGCAGCCAAGGGATTAGCGGGGAGTACAATGAGCAGTTCTTC.

The chain joins TRBV27 to TRBJ2-3; D gene uncertain. The CDR3 contains 16 residues. V dropped 5 bases and J dropped 0 bases, with 15 bases sitting between them. Germline V CDR1 and CDR2: MNHEY, SMNVEV (reference sequence). This CDR3 is CASSRLLAASTDTQYF. The DNA of the CDR3 is TGTGCCAGCAGTCGCCTCTTGGCGGCGAGCACAGATACGCAGTATTTT.

This chain connects TRBV5-1 to TRBJ2-1, with 7 nucleotides matching TRBD2. J gave up 7 bases and V 3 bases, and 7 bases lay outside the gene matches. The CDR3 sequence is 14 residues long. CDR1 is SGHRS and CDR2 is YFSETQ in the germline V gene. CDR3 sequence reads: CASSSRGRENEQFF. CDR3 DNA sequence: TGCGCCAGCAGCTCCCGCGGGCGGGAGAATGAGCAGTTCTTC. The full variable domain, its missing parts supplied by reference TRBV5-1 and TRBJ2-1, is KAGVTQTPRYLIKTRGQQVTLSCSPISGHRSVSWYQQTPGQGLQFLFEYFSETQRNKGNFPGRFSGRQFSNSRSEMNVSTLELGDSALYLCASSSRGRENEQFFGPGTRLTVL.

The chain is built from TRBV5-1 and TRBJ1-5, with a tentative D call TRBD1 (5 bases). V lost 5 bases to trimming and J lost 2 bases, with 11 bases between them. The CDR3 runs to 14 residues. Germline V gene data show CDR1 as SGHRS and CDR2 as YFSETQ. The CDR3 sequence is CASSSGLGNQPQHF. The CDR3 DNA is TGCGCCAGCAGTTCAGGGTTGGGCAATCAGCCCCAGCATTTT.

The rearrangement links TRBV13 to TRBJ2-7; the D gene is possibly TRBD1 (6 bases). Germline CDR1 PRHDT, CDR2 FYEKMQ (reference sequence). CDR3 size: 12 residues. Trimming removed 5 bases at V and 2 bases at J, with 7 bases between. The CDR3, as DNA: TGTGCCAGCAGCGGGGACACCTACGAGCAGTACTTC. Amino acid sequence: CASSGDTYEQYF.

In DNA, the CDR3 is TGTGCCAGTAGAAAAGGACAGCACTATGGCTACACCTTC. It codes for CASRKGQHYGYTF. The chain is built from TRBV19 and TRBJ1-2; a possible D gene is TRBD1 (6 bases). Germline assignment: CDR1 LNHDA and CDR2 SQIVND (reference sequence). Deletions cut 6 bases from V and 3 bases from J, with 11 bases between. The CDR3 is 13 amino acids.

This rearrangement joins TRBV5-6 to TRBJ1-2, with 8 bases aligning to TRBD1. This CDR3 comprises 15 residues. The V and J ends lost 3 bases and 6 bases, in that order; junction bases with no gene match: 10. Germline V gives CDR1 SGHDT, CDR2 YYEEEE. The CDR3 DNA follows: TGTGCCAGCAGCTCCGCCGGACAGGGCCTCGATGGCTACACCTTC. It is translated as CASSSAGQGLDGYTF.

The gene calls are TRBV12-5 and TRBJ2-7; D remains unclear. Looked up from germline, CDR1 is LGHNT and CDR2 is FRNRAP. The V end lost 2 bases, the J end lost 4 bases, and 6 bases lay between the germline ends. The CDR3 length is 12 residues. CDR3 bases: TGTGCTAGTGGTTTGAGACTTTACGAGCAGTACTTC. It is translated as CASGLRLYEQYF. Complete variable domain (other parts from reference TRBV12-5 and TRBJ2-7): DARVTQTPRHKVTEMGQEVTMRCQPILGHNTVFWYRQTMMQGLELLAYFRNRAPLDDSGMPKDRFSAEMPDATLATLKIQPSEPRDSAVYFCASGLRLYEQYFGPGTRLTVT.

The CDR3 spells CSVYEIATNEKLFF. The CDR3 nucleotides read TGCAGCGTGTACGAGATTGCAACTAATGAAAAACTGTTTTTT. The chain links TRBV29-1 to TRBJ1-4; D not resolved. This CDR3 comprises 14 residues. Germline assignment: CDR1 SQVTM and CDR2 ANQGSEA. Trimming shortened V by 6 bases and J by 0 bases, and 11 bases separated the two germline ends.

The chain couples TRBV30 to TRBJ1-6, with 9 nucleotides matching TRBD1. The germline V gene encodes CDR1 GTSNPN and CDR2 SVGIG (reference sequence). After removal of 3 bases from V and 9 bases from J, the junction contained 3 bases not matched to a gene. The CDR3 loop spans 13 amino acids. Here the CDR3 DNA reads TGTGCCTGGAGGGACAGGGGATTTTCACCCCTCCACTTT. Its protein product is CAWRDRGFSPLHF.

This sequence joins TRBV9 and TRBJ1-2, with a weak D call TRBD1 (6 bases). V lost 3 bases, J lost 10 bases, and 10 bases lay in between. Germline CDR1 SGDLS, CDR2 YYNGEE. The CDR3 extends over 11 amino acids. CDR3 region: CASSDGGAYTF. The CDR3, as DNA: TGTGCCAGCAGCGATGGGGGGGCCTACACCTTC.

CDR3 residues: CASSQDEREATGELFF. The CDR3 DNA sequence: TGTGCCAGCAGCCAAGATGAGCGGGAGGCCACCGGGGAGCTGTTTTTT. This rearrangement joins TRBV4-2 to TRBJ2-2, with TRBD2 identical over 9 bases. CDR3 length: 16 residues. Germline CDR1 reads LGHNA; CDR2 reads YNFKEQ. J gave up 4 bases and V 0 bases, and 3 bases lay outside the gene matches.

The rearrangement joins TRBV4-3 to TRBJ1-1, with 8 positions matching TRBD1. The CDR3 has 15 amino acids. V lost 5 bases and J lost 6; bases outside the gene matches: 11. Per the germline V gene, CDR1 is LGHNA and CDR2 is YSLEER. CDR3 coding DNA: TGCGCCAGCAGCTCCTCCCGGGACAGGACTGCTGAAGCTTTCTTT. Translating it yields CASSSSRDRTAEAFF.

V is TRBV13 and J is TRBJ2-7, with D hard to call. Trimming stripped 3 bases from V and 3 bases from J, with 15 bases between. CDR1 is PRHDT, CDR2 FYEKMQ, per germline (reference sequence). CDR3 length: 15 residues. DNA of the CDR3: TGTGCCAGCAGCTTCGGCCCCCCACAGAGCTACGAGCAGTACTTC. The encoded protein is CASSFGPPQSYEQYF. The entire variable domain, with the rest obtained from reference TRBV13 and TRBJ2-7, is as follows: AAGVIQSPRHLIKEKRETATLKCYPIPRHDTVYWYQQGPGQDPQFLISFYEKMQSDKGSIPDRFSAQQFSDYHSELNMSSLELGDSALYFCASSFGPPQSYEQYFGPGTRLTVT.